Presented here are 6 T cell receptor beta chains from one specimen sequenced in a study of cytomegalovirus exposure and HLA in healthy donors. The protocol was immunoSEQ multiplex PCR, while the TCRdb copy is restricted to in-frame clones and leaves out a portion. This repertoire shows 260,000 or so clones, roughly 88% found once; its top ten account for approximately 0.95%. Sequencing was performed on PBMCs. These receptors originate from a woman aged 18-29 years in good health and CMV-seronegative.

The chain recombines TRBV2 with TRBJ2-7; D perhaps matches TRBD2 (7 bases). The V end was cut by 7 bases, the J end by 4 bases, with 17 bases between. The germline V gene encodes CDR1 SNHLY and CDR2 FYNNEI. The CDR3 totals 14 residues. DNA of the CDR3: TGTGCCAGCATCTTTACGGGGGGCCCTTACGAGCAGTACTTC. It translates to CASIFTGGPYEQYF.

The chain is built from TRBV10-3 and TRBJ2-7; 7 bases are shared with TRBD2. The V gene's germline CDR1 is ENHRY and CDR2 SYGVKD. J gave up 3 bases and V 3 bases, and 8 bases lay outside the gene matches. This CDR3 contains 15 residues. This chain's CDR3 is CAISDGGREIYEQYF. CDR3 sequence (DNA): TGTGCCATCAGTGATGGTGGGCGGGAGATCTACGAGCAGTACTTC.

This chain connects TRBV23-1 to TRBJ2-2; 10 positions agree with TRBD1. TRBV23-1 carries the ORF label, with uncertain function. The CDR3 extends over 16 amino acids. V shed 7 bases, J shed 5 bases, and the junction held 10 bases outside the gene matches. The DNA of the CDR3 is TGCGCCAGCAAAAGACCGGGACAGGGGACGACCGGGGAGCTGTTTTTT. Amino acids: CASKRPGQGTTGELFF.

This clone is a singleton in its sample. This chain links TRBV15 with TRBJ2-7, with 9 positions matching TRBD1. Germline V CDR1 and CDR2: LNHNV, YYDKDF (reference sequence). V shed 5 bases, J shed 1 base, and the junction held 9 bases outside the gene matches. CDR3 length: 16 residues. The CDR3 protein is CATSWDRVLTSYEQYF. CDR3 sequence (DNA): TGTGCCACCAGCTGGGACAGGGTTTTGACTTCCTACGAGCAGTACTTC.

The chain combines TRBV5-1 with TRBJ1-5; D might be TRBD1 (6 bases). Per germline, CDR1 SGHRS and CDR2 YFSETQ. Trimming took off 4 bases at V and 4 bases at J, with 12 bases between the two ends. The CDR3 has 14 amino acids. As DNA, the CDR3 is TGCGCCAGCAGCAAGGACAGTCCAAATCAGCCCCAGCATTTT. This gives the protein CASSKDSPNQPQHF. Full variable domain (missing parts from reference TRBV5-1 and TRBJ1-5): KAGVTQTPRYLIKTRGQQVTLSCSPISGHRSVSWYQQTPGQGLQFLFEYFSETQRNKGNFPGRFSGRQFSNSRSEMNVSTLELGDSALYLCASSKDSPNQPQHFGDGTRLSIL.

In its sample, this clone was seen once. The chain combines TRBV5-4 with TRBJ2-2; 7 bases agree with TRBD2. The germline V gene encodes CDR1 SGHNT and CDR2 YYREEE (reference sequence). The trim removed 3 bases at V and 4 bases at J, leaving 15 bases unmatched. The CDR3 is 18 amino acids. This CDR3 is CASSSASGGSRITGELFF. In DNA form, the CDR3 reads TGTGCCAGCAGCTCCGCCTCCGGGGGGAGTAGGATCACCGGGGAGCTGTTTTTT.